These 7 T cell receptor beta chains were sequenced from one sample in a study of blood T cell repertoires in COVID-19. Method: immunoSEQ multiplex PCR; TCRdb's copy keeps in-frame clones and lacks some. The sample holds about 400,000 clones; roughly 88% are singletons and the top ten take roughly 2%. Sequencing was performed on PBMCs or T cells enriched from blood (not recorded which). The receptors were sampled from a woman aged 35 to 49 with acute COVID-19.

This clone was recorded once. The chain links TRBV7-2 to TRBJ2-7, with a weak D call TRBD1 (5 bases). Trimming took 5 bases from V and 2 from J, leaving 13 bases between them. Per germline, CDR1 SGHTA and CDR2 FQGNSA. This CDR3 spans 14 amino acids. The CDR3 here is CASSLQEPPYEQYF. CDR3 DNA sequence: TGTGCCAGCAGCCTACAGGAACCTCCCTACGAGCAGTACTTC.

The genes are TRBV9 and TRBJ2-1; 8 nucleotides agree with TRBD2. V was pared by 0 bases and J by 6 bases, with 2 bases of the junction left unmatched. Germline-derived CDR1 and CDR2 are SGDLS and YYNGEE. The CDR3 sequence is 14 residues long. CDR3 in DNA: TGTGCCAGCAGCGTAGTCGGGGGGGCCAATGAGCAGTTCTTC. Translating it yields CASSVVGGANEQFF.

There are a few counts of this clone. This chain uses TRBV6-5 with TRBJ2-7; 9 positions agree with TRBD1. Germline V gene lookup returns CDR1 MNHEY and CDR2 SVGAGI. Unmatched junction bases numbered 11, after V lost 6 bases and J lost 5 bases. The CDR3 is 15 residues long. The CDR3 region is CASRNRDRVGNEQYF. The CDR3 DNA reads TGTGCCAGCAGGAACCGGGACAGGGTTGGAAACGAGCAGTACTTC.

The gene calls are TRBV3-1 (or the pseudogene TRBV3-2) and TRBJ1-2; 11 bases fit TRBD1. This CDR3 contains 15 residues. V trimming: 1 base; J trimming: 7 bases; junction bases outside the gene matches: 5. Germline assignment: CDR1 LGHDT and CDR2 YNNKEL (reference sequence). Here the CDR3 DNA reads TGTGCCAGCAGCCAAGCATCTGGGACAGGGGGTGGCTACACCTTC. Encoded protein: CASSQASGTGGGYTF.

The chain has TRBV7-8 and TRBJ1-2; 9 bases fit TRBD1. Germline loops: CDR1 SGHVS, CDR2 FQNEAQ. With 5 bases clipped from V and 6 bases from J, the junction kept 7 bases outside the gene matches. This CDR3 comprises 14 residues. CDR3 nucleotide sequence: TGTGCCAGCAGCGCCGAGAGACAGGGGGATGGCTACACCTTC. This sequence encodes CASSAERQGDGYTF.

CDR3 amino acids: CASSENVGQGIVLNTGELFF. As DNA, the CDR3 is TGTGCCAGCAGTGAAAACGTTGGACAGGGAATTGTGTTAAACACCGGGGAGCTGTTTTTT. The chain links TRBV6-1 to TRBJ2-2, with 8 bases fitting TRBD1. V was pared by 2 bases and J by 2 bases, with 16 bases of the junction left unmatched. The CDR3 is made up of 20 amino acids. Germline CDR1 MNHNS, CDR2 SASEGT.

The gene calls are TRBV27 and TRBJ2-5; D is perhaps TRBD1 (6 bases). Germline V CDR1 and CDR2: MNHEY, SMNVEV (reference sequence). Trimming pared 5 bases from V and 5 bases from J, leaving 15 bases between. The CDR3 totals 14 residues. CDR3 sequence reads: CASSKNRVGETQYF. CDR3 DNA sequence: TGTGCCAGCAGTAAAAACAGGGTCGGGGAGACCCAGTACTTC.